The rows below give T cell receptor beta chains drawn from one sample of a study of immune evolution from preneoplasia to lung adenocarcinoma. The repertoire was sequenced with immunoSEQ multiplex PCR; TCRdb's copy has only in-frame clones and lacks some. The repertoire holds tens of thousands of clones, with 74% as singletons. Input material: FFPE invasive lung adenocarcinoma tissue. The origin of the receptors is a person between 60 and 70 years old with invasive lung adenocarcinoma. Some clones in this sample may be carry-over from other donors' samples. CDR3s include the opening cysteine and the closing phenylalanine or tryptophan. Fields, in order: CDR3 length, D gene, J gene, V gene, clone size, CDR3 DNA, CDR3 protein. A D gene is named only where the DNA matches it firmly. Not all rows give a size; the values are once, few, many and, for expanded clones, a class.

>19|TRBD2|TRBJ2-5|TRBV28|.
TGTGCCAGCAGTTCACCCCGGAGCCTAGCGGAAGGTAAACAAGAGACCCAGTACTTC
CASSSPRSLAEGKQETQYF
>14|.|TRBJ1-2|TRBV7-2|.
TGTGCCAGCAGCTTGGATATATCGGGGAATCGCTACACCTTC
CASSLDISGNRYTF
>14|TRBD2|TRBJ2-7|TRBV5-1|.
TGCGCCAGCGGGACGGGGGGTCCAGCCTACGAGCAGTACTTC
CASGTGGPAYEQYF
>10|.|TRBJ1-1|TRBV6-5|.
TGTGCCAGCCGGAGGGTGGCAGCTTTCTTT
CASRRVAAFF
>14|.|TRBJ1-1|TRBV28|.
TGTGCCAGCAGTTTGCCGGTAGCGGGGACTGAAGCTTTCTTT
CASSLPVAGTEAFF
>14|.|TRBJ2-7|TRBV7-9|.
TGTGCCAGCAGCCCCCCCAGTGAATCTTGGTATCAGTACTTC
CASSPPSESWYQYF
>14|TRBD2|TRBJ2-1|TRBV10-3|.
TGTGCCATCAAGGGGACTAGCGCCAACAATGAGCAGTTCTTC
CAIKGTSANNEQFF
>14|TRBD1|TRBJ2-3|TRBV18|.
TGTGCCAGCTCACTTGGGACAGGGGGAGATACGCAGTATTTT
CASSLGTGGDTQYF
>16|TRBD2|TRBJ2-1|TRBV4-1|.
TGCGCCAGCAGCCAAGAGACTAGCGGAGCTCTCCATGAGCAGTTCTTC
CASSQETSGALHEQFF
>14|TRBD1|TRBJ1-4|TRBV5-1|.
TGCGCCAGCAGCCCAGGACAGGGTAACGAAAAACTGTTTTTT
CASSPGQGNEKLFF
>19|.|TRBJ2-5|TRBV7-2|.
TGTGCCAGCAGCGCACCCGAGGGGATCTGGGACCTTTCGGCAAAGACCCAGTACTTC
CASSAPEGIWDLSAKTQYF
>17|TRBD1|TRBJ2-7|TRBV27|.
TGTGCCAGCAGTTTTACCGAGACAGGGGATCATAGGTACGAGCAGTACTTC
CASSFTETGDHRYEQYF
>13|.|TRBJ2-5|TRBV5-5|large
TGTGCCAGCAGCTTTCAGAGCTTAGAGACCCAGTACTTC
CASSFQSLETQYF
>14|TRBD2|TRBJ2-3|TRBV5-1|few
TGCGCCAGCACCCGGGGAGGGAGCACAGATACGCAGTATTTT
CASTRGGSTDTQYF
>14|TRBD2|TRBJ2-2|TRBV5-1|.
TGCGCCAGCAGCCCCGTAGCGGGTGAGGGGGAGCTGTTTTTT
CASSPVAGEGELFF
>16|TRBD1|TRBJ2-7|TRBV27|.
TGTGCCAGCACTGGAAGGACAGGGCGGGATTCCTACGAGCAGTACTTC
CASTGRTGRDSYEQYF
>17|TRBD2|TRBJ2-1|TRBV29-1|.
TGCAGCGTTGAAGATTGGTGGGGACTAGCGGGACAGAATGAGCAGTTCTTC
CSVEDWWGLAGQNEQFF
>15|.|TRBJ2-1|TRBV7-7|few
TGTGCTAGCAGTTTAGGGGGGGCTTCCTACAATGAGCAGTTCTTC
CASSLGGASYNEQFF
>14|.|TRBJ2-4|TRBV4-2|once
TGTGCCAGCAGCCAAGCGGGGAGCAAAAACATTCAGTACTTC
CASSQAGSKNIQYF
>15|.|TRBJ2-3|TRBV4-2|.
TGTGCCAGCAGCCAAGTTTTCGGGACCACAGATACGCAGTATTTT
CASSQVFGTTDTQYF
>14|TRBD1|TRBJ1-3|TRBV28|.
TGTGCCAGCAGTTTAGCTGACAGGGGCAACACCATATATTTT
CASSLADRGNTIYF
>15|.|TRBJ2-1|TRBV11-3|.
TGTGCCAGCAGCCCATCCGGGGACCTATACAATGAGCAGTTCTTC
CASSPSGDLYNEQFF
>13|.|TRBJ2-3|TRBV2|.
TGTGCCAGCAGTGAAGTGGGGACCGATACGCAGTATTTT
CASSEVGTDTQYF
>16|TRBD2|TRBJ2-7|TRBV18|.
TGTGCCAGCTCACTCCGACCGACTAGCGGGACCTACGAGCAGTACTTC
CASSLRPTSGTYEQYF
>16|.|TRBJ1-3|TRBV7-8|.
TGTGCCAGCAGCTTAGCGTCCGGGAGCTCTGGAAACACCATATATTTT
CASSLASGSSGNTIYF
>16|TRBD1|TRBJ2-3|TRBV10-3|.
TGTGCCATCAGTGAGTCGAGCAGGGGGCGCGTAGATACGCAGTATTTT
CAISESSRGRVDTQYF
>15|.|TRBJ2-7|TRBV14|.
TGTGCCAGCAGCCAAGATCCAGGGAGCTCCTACGAGCAGTACTTC
CASSQDPGSSYEQYF
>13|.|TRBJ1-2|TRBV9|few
TGTGCCAGCAGCGTAAGGAGTAACTATGGCTACACCTTC
CASSVRSNYGYTF
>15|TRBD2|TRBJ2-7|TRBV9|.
TGTGCCAGCAGCGTAGGCCGAGCGGGAGGTGGTGAGCAGTACTTC
CASSVGRAGGGEQYF
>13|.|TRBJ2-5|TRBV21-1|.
TGTGCCAGCAGCAAAGACAGGGAAGAGACCCAGTACTTC
CASSKDREETQYF
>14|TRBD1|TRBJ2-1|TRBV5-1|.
TGCGCCAGCAGCCCGGACAGGTTATACAATGAGCAGTTCTTC
CASSPDRLYNEQFF
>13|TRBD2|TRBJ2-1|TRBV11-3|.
TGTGCCAGCAGCCTAGGGACTAGGAGTGAGCAGTTCTTC
CASSLGTRSEQFF
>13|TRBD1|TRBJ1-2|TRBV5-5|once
TGTGCCAGCAGCCGCCGGGACAGGGATGGCTACACCTTC
CASSRRDRDGYTF
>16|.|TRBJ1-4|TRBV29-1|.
TGCAGCGTTGTAGCACCTTCGGGGACCTCCCACGAAAAACTGTTTTTT
CSVVAPSGTSHEKLFF
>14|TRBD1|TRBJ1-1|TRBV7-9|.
TGTGCCAGCAGCCCTCCGGGACAGGAGGTTACAGCTTTCTTT
CASSPPGQEVTAFF
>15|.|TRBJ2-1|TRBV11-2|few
TGTGCCAGCAGCTTAGTCAGCAACTCCTACAATGAGCAGTTCTTC
CASSLVSNSYNEQFF
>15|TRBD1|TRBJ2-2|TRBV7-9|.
TGTGCCAGCAGACCGGGACAGGCGAACACCGGGGAGCTGTTTTTT
CASRPGQANTGELFF
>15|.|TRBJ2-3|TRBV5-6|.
TGTGCCAGCAGCAGGACAGCCTGGAGTACAGATACGCAGTATTTT
CASSRTAWSTDTQYF
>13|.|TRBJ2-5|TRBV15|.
TGTGCCACCAGCACCTCTGACAGAGAGACCCAGTACTTC
CATSTSDRETQYF
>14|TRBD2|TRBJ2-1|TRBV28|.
TGTGCCAGCAGGGGGACTAGCGGGAGTTTTGAGCAGTTCTTC
CASRGTSGSFEQFF
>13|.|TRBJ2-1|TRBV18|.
TGTGCCAGCTCACCCGACAGAGACAATGAGCAGTTCTTC
CASSPDRDNEQFF
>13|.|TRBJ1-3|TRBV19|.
TGTGCCAGCCGCCCTGCCTCTGGAAACACCATATATTTT
CASRPASGNTIYF
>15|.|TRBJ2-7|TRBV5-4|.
TGTGCCAGCAGCTTGGGATTTTCCGGGAACTACGAGCAGTACTTC
CASSLGFSGNYEQYF
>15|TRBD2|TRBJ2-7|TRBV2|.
TGTGCCAGCAGCCCACTAGCGGGAGGTCCTTACGAGCAGTACTTC
CASSPLAGGPYEQYF
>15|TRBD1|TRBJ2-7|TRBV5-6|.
TGTGCCACCGGGACAGGGGGGACAAGTCTGGGCGAGCAGTACTTC
CATGTGGTSLGEQYF
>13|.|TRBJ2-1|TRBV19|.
TGTGCCAGTACCTCCGGGCCCTACAATGAGCAGTTCTTC
CASTSGPYNEQFF
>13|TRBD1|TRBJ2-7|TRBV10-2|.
TGCGCCAGCAGTGGGGGACAGGCCCTGCAGCAGTACTTC
CASSGGQALQQYF
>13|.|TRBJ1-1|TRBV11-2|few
TGTGCCAGCAGCTTAAAGAGGAACACTGAAGCTTTCTTT
CASSLKRNTEAFF
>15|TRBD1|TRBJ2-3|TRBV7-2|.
TGTGCCAGCAGCTTGACAGGGGGCGCAGGAGATACGCAGTATTTT
CASSLTGGAGDTQYF
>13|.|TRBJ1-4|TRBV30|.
TGTGCCTGGAGTAGGCGGGTCCATGAAAAACTGTTTTTT
CAWSRRVHEKLFF
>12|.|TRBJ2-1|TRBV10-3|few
TGTGCCATCAGGGGCAGGAACAATGAGCAGTTCTTC
CAIRGRNNEQFF
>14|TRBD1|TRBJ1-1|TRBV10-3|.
TGTGCCATCAGTGCGACAGGGCGGCGCACTGAAGCTTTCTTT
CAISATGRRTEAFF